This T cell receptor beta chain emerged from a study of glioma-infiltrating T cells after dendritic cell vaccination (dated by TCRdb to the mid-2010s). Some background on the complete study: The cohort comprised approximately 15 glioblastoma patients from Phase I and II dendritic cell vaccination trials, 9 newly diagnosed and 6 with recurrent disease. Each patient got three intradermal injections of the dendritic cell vaccine, spaced at biweekly intervals, in the arm below the axilla. The vaccine was prepared from monocyte-derived dendritic cells that were cultured for approximately seven days with IL-4 and GM-CSF and then pulsed overnight with autologous tumor lysate. Patients received autologous tumor lysate-pulsed dendritic cell vaccination between about 2003 and 2012. In glioblastoma patients vaccinated with dendritic cells, deep sequencing of TCR beta CDR3 regions served to measure the amount of tumor-infiltrating lymphocytes and to compare repertoires between tumor and blood. Survival after dendritic cell vaccination was correlated with TCR sequencing metrics, including TIL content and tumor-blood repertoire overlap. Summary of the overall study and its limitations: No direct relationship between TCR clonality and survival was found, suggesting a diverse polyclonal response may matter. The TCR overlap response model with three groups was called speculative and said to need prospective validation. The cohort was small and heterogeneous, few patients had complete blood and tumor sets, and even fewer had initial-recurrent tumor pairs. After dendritic cell vaccination, a higher estimated pretreatment TIL content predicted longer time to progression and longer overall survival.

Regarding this clone: There is no known antigen for this receptor. Per-base qualities were not stored, and no clone one base away is much larger.

The immunoSEQ assay amplified TCRB CDR3 regions from around 2 micrograms of genomic DNA, or from all available DNA when less than that amount was available. Multiplex PCR used 60 forward primers for TCR V beta segments and 13 reverse primers for J beta segments. To estimate the number of reads per starting template, synthetic control templates were added to each sample at limiting dilution. Reads of 87 bp were generated by sequencing on the Illumina HiSeq System. The original pipeline was this. PCR and sequencing errors were removed by merging closely related sequences with a nearest neighbor algorithm. TCR overlap was defined as the percentage of unique tumor TCR beta sequences that were also found in the peripheral blood of the same patient. The source is immuneACCESS, and TCRdb retained only in-frame sequences with V and J called. Part of the clones is not carried over; for the studies checked, unresolved V genes explain less than half of this, and the remainder is unexplained. V, J and clone size are taken as reported in that table, and D and trimming were inferred from the DNA itself. The sample table lists around 89,000 clones, approximately 84% of them with a count of one. Clones ranked in the top ten supply 15% to 19% of the sample.

The CDR3 spans 14 residues, from the cysteine through the phenylalanine. CDR3 DNA is the only sequence kept; it has 42 bases, read in frame from the first base. The germline V gene (reference sequence) supplies CDR1 SEHNR and CDR2 FQNEAQ. V and J are trimmed by 7 bases and 5 bases, and the gene matches miss 9 bases of the junction. Patients were selected on the basis of adequate residual fresh-frozen tumor tissue and more than two years of available survival data. None of the glioblastoma patients carried an isocitrate dehydrogenase mutation, although molecular status otherwise varied. PBMC were collected before vaccination, two weeks after the third vaccination, and at tumor progression when it occurred. The Qiagen DNeasy Blood extraction Kit was used for extraction of genomic DNA.

The V and J genes are TRBV7-9 and TRBJ1-1; TRBD1 matches 8 bases in the middle. This specimen consisted of blood, obtained before dendritic cell vaccination. The sequence was obtained from a human donor with glioblastoma. The CDR3 reads as follows: CASTKPQGGTEAFF. The DNA sequence follows: TGTGCCAGCACCAAGCCACAGGGGGGGACTGAAGCTTTCTTT.